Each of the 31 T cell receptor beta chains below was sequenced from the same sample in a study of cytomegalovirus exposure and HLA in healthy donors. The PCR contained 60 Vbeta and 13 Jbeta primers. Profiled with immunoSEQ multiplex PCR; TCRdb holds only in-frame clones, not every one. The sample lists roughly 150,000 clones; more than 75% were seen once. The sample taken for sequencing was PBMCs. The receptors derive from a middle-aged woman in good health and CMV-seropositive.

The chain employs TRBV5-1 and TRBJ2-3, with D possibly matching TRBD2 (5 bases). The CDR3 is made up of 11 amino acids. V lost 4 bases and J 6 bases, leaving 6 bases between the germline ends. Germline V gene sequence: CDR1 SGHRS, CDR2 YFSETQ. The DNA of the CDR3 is TGCGCCAGCAGCGGACTTGATACGCAGTATTTT. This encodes CASSGLDTQYF.

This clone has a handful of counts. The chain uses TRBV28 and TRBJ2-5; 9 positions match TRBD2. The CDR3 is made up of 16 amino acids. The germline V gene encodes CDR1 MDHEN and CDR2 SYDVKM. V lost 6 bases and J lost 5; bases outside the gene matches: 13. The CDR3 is CASSLGLAFGGETQYF. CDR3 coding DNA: TGTGCCAGCAGCCTGGGACTAGCATTTGGGGGGGAGACCCAGTACTTC.

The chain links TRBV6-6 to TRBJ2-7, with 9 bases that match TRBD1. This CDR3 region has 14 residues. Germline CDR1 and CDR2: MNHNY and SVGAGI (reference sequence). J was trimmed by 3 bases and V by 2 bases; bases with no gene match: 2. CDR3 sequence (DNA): TGTGCCAGCAGTTACGCGGGACAGGGCTACGAGCAGTACTTC. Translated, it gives CASSYAGQGYEQYF.

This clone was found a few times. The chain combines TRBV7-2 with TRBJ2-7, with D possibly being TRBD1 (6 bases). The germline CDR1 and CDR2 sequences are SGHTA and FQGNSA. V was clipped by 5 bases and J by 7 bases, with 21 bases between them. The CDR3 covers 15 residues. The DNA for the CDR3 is TGTGCCAGCAGCGTAAATGGAGCGGCAGGGGATGAGCAGTACTTC. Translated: CASSVNGAAGDEQYF.

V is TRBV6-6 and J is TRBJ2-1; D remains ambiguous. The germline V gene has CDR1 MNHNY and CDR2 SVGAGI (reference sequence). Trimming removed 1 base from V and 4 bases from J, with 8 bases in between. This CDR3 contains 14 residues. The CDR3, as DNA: TGTGCCAGCAGTTACTTAGCAGTATACAATGAGCAGTTCTTC. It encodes CASSYLAVYNEQFF.

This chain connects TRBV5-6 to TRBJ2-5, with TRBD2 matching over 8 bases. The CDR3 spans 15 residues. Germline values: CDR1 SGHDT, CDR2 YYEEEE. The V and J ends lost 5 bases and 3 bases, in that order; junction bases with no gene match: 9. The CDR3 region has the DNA TGTGCCAGCAGTCTGCGCGGGGGGCTGGAAGAGACCCAGTACTTC. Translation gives CASSLRGGLEETQYF.

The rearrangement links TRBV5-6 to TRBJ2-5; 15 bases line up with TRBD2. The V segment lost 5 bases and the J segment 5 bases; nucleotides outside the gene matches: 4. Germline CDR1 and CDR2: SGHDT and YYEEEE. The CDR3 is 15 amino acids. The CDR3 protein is CASSLGLAGGETQYF. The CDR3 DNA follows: TGTGCCAGCAGTCTGGGACTAGCGGGAGGTGAGACCCAGTACTTC. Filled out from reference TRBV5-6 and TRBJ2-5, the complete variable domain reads DAGVTQSPTHLIKTRGQQVTLRCSPKSGHDTVSWYQQALGQGPQFIFQYYEEEERQRGNFPDRFSGHQFPNYSSELNVNALLLGDSALYLCASSLGLAGGETQYFGPGTRLLVL.

The CDR3 region is CAWRTDRGSYNEQFF. CDR3 sequence (DNA): TGTGCCTGGAGGACGGACAGGGGCTCCTACAATGAGCAGTTCTTC. This sequence joins TRBV30 and TRBJ2-1, with TRBD1 identical over 9 bases. The CDR3 is 15 residues long. Per germline, CDR1 GTSNPN and CDR2 SVGIG (reference sequence). V lost 3 bases and J lost 0; bases outside the gene matches: 3.

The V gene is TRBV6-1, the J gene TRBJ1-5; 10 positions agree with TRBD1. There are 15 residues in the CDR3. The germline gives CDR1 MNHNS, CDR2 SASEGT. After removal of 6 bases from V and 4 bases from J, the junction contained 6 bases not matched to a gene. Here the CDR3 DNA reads TGTGCCAGCAGGCCGGGACAGGGGAAGAATCAGCCCCAGCATTTT. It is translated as CASRPGQGKNQPQHF.

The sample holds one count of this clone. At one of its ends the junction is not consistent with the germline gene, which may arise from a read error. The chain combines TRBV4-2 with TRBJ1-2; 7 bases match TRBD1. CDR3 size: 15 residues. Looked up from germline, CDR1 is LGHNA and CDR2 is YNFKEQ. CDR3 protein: CASSQPAVGQAYTAF. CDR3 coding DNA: TGTGCCAGCAGCCAGCCGGCCGTAGGACAGGCATATACGGCCTTC.

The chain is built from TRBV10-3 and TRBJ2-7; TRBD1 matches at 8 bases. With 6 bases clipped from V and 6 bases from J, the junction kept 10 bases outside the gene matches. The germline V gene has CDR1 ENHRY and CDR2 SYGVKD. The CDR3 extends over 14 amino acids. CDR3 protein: CAISTRDRGFEQYF. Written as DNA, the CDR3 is TGTGCCATCAGCACTCGTGACAGGGGCTTCGAGCAGTACTTC.

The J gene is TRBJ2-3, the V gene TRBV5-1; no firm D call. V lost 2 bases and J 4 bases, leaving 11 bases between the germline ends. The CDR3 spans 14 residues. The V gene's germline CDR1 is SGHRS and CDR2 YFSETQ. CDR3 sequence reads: CASSFTGWADTQYF. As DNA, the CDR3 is TGCGCCAGCAGCTTTACGGGTTGGGCAGATACGCAGTATTTT.

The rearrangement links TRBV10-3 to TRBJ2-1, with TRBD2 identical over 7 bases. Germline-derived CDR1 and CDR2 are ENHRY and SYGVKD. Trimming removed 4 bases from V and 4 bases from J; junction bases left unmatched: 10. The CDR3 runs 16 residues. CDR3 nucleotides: TGTGCCATCAGTGGTGGGGAGGTAGCGGGTTACAATGAGCAGTTCTTC. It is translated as CAISGGEVAGYNEQFF.

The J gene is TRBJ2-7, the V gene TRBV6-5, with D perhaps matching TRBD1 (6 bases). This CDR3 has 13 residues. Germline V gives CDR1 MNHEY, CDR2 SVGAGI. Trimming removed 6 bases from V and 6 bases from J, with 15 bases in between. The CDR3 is CASSPGQIIEQYF. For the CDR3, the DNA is TGTGCCAGCAGCCCAGGACAGATTATCGAGCAGTACTTC.

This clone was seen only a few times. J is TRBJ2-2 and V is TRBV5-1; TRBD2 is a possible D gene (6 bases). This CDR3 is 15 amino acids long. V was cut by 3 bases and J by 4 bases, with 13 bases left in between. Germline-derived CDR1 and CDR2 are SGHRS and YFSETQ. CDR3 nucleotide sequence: TGCGCCAGCAGCTCTACGGGACTTTCCACCGGGGAGCTGTTTTTT. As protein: CASSSTGLSTGELFF.

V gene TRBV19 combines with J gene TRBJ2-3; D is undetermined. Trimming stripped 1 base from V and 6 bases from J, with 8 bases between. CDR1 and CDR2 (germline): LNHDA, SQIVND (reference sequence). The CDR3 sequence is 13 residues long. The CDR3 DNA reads TGTGCCAGTAGTATAGTCCTCAGGGATACGCAGTATTTT. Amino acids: CASSIVLRDTQYF.

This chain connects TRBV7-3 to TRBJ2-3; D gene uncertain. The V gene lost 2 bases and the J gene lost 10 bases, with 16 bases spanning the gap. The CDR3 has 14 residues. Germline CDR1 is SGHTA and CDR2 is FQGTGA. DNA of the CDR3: TGTGCCAGCAGCTTAGGCTTCACCCAGGCGCCGCAGTATTTT. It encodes CASSLGFTQAPQYF. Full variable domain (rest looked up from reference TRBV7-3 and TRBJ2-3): GAGVSQTPSNKVTEKGKYVELRCDPISGHTALYWYRQSLGQGPEFLIYFQGTGAADDSGLPNDRFFAVRPEGSVSTLKIQRTERGDSAVYLCASSLGFTQAPQYFGPGTRLTVL.

CDR3 sequence (DNA): TGTGCCACCCTCAGCGAAAACTCCTACAATGAGCAGTTCTTC. Its protein product is CATLSENSYNEQFF. This rearrangement joins TRBV19 to TRBJ2-1; D is undetermined. CDR1 and CDR2 from the germline V gene are LNHDA and SQIVND (reference sequence). CDR3 length: 14 residues. V was pared by 10 bases and J by 0 bases, with 13 bases between.

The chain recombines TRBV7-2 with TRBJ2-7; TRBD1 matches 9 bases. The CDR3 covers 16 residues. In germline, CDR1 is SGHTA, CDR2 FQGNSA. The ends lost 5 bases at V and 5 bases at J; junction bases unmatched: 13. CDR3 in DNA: TGTGCCAGCAGCCCTAATGCTGGGACAGGGTCCCACGAGCAGTACTTC. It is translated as CASSPNAGTGSHEQYF.

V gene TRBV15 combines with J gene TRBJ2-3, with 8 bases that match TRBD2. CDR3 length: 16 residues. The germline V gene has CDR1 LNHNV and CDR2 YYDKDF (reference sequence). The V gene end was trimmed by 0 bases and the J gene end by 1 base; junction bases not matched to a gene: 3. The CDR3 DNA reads TGTGCCACCAGCAGAGACCGAGCGGGAGGCACAGATACGCAGTATTTT. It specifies CATSRDRAGGTDTQYF.

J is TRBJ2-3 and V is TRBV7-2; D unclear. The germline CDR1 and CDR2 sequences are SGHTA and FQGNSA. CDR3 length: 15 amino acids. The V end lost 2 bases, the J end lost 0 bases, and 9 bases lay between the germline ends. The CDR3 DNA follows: TGTGCCAGCAGCTTATCTAGAACTAGCACAGATACGCAGTATTTT. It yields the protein CASSLSRTSTDTQYF.

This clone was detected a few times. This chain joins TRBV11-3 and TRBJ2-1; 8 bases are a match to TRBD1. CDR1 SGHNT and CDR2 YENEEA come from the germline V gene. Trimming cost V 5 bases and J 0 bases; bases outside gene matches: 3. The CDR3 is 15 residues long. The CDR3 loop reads CASSLTGGSYNEQFF. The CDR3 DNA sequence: TGTGCCAGCAGCCTAACAGGGGGCTCCTACAATGAGCAGTTCTTC.

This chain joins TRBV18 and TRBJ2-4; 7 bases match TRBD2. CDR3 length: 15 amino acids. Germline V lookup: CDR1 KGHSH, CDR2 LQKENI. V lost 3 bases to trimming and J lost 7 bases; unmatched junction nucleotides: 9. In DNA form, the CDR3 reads TGTGCCAGCTCACCGGCGAGCGGGACGCGGAACATTCAGTACTTC. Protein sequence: CASSPASGTRNIQYF.

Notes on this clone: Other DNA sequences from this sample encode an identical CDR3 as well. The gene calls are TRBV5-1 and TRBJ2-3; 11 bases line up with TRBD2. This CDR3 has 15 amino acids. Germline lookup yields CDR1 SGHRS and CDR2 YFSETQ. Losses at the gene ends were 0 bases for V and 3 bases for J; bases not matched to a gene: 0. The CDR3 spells CASSLGTSGTDTQYF. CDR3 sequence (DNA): TGCGCCAGCAGCTTGGGGACTAGCGGGACAGATACGCAGTATTTT.

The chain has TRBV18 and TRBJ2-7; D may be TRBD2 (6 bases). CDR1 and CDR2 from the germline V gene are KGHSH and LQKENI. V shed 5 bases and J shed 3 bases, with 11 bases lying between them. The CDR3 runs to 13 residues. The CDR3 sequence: CASSLAGNYEQYF. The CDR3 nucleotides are TGTGCCAGCTCATTGGCGGGAAACTACGAGCAGTACTTC.

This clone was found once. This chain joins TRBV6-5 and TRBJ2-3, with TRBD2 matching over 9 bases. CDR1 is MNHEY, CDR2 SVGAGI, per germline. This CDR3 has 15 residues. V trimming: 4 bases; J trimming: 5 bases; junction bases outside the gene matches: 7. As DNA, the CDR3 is TGTGCCAGCAGTTCCTTAGCGGGAGTCGAAGATACGCAGTATTTT. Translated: CASSSLAGVEDTQYF.

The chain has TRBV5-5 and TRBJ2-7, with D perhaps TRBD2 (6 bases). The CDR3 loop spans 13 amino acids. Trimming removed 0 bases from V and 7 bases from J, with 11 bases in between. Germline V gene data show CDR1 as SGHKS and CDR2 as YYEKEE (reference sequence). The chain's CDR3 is CASSLGREREQYF. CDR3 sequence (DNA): TGTGCCAGCAGCTTGGGCCGGGAGAGGGAGCAGTACTTC.

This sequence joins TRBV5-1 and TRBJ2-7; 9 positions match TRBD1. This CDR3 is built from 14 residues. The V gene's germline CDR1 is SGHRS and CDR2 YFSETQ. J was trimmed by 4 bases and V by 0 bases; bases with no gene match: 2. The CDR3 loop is CASSLGTGVYEQYF. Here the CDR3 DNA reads TGCGCCAGCAGCTTGGGGACAGGGGTTTACGAGCAGTACTTC.

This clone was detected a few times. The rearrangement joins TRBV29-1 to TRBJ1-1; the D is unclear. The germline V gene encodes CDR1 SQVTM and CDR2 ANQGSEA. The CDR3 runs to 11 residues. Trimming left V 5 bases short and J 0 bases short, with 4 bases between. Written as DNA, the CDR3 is TGCAGCGTTTCTCTGAACACTGAAGCTTTCTTT. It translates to CSVSLNTEAFF. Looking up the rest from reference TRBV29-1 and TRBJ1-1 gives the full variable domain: SAVISQKPSRDICQRGTSLTIQCQVDSQVTMMFWYRQQPGQSLTLIATANQGSEATYESGFVIDKFPISRPNLTFSTLTVSNMSPEDSSIYLCSVSLNTEAFFGQGTRLTVV.

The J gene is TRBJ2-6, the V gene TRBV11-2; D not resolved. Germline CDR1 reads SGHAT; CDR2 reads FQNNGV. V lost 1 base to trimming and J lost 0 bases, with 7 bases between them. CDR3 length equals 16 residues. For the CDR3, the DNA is TGTGCCAGCAGCTTAGGTGCGGCCTCTGGGGCCAACGTCCTGACTTTC. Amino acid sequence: CASSLGAASGANVLTF.

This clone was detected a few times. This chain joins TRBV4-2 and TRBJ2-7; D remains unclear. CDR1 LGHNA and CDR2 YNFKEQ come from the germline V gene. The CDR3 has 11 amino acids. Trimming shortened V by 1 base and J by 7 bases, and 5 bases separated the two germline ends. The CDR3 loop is CASSQGREQYF. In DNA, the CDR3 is TGTGCCAGCAGCCAAGGGCGGGAGCAGTACTTC.